This passage covers 7 T cell receptor beta chains from one sample sequenced in a study of T-cell reconstitution after alpha-beta-depleted transplantation in children. Unique molecular identifiers were incorporated when the TCRbeta library was constructed. Using its own MiXCR run on the PCR reads, TCRdb lists one record per CDR3 protein. The data show a few hundred thousand distinct CDR3 sequences, 20% to 30% seen once. Source: PBMCs, mostly from graft donor cells, taken 180 days after TCRalphabeta/CD19-depleted stem cell transplant. The source is a male patient aged 10-17 years who had a stem cell transplant for acute lymphoblastic leukemia, so the T cells may come from the graft donor.

This chain links TRBV6-5 with TRBJ2-7; 8 bases are shared with TRBD1. The CDR3 extends over 15 amino acids. Germline V CDR1 and CDR2: MNHEY, SVGAGI. The junction had 7 bases not matched to a gene; V was cut back by 4 bases and J by 2 bases. CDR3 protein: CASSFDRGWAYEQYF. As DNA, the CDR3 is TGTGCCAGCAGTTTTGACAGGGGCTGGGCCTACGAGCAGTACTTC.

The chain has TRBV4-1 and TRBJ2-3; no reliable D call. Trimming took off 1 base at V and 4 bases at J, with 6 bases between the two ends. Germline CDR1 and CDR2: MGHRA and YSYEKL. This CDR3 is 13 amino acids long. Here the CDR3 DNA reads TGCGCCAGCAGCCAAGCAACGGCAGATACGCAGTATTTT. Residues: CASSQATADTQYF.

Only a few counts were recorded for this clonotype. The CDR3: CASSRTGTRGNEQFF. Written as DNA, the CDR3 is TGCGCCAGCAGCCGGACCGGGACTAGAGGCAATGAGCAGTTCTTC. This chain connects TRBV5-1 to TRBJ2-1; TRBD2 matches 8 bases. There are 15 residues in the CDR3. Germline CDR1 and CDR2: SGHRS and YFSETQ. After removal of 4 bases from V and 6 bases from J, the junction contained 9 bases not matched to a gene. Combining the CDR3 with reference TRBV5-1 and TRBJ2-1 gives the whole variable domain KAGVTQTPRYLIKTRGQQVTLSCSPISGHRSVSWYQQTPGQGLQFLFEYFSETQRNKGNFPGRFSGRQFSNSRSEMNVSTLELGDSALYLCASSRTGTRGNEQFFGPGTRLTVL.

This clonotype has only a few counts. The chain links TRBV5-1 to TRBJ2-2; 7 bases map to TRBD2. The V segment lost 0 bases and the J segment 7 bases; nucleotides outside the gene matches: 6. The CDR3 sequence is 15 residues long. Germline CDR1 reads SGHRS; CDR2 reads YFSETQ. CDR3 loop: CASSLAGGSFGELFF. The DNA of the CDR3 is TGCGCCAGCAGCTTGGCCGGGGGGAGTTTCGGGGAGCTGTTTTTT.

This clonotype was found a few times. The chain has TRBV28 and TRBJ2-5, with D possibly being TRBD1 (6 bases). The CDR3 extends over 13 amino acids. CDR1 is MDHEN, CDR2 SYDVKM, per germline. Trimming took 6 bases from V and 5 from J, leaving 13 bases between them. CDR3 sequence: CASRYQGRETQYF. In DNA form, the CDR3 reads TGTGCCAGCAGATATCAGGGGCGGGAGACCCAGTACTTC.

This clonotype has a handful of counts. The chain links TRBV7-9 to TRBJ1-3; D gene uncertain. This CDR3 is 14 amino acids long. CDR1 and CDR2 (germline): SEHNR, FQNEAQ (reference sequence). V was shortened by 1 base and J by 7 bases, with 11 bases between the two germline ends. The CDR3 region is CASSLVVARNTIYF. CDR3 nucleotide sequence: TGTGCCAGCAGCTTAGTAGTAGCCCGTAACACCATATATTTT.

This clonotype was seen only a few times. V gene TRBV3-1 combines with J gene TRBJ2-7, with 7 bases aligning to TRBD1. V gave up 5 bases and J gave up 0 bases; unmatched junction bases: 7. Germline CDR1 LGHDT, CDR2 YNNKEL (reference sequence). CDR3 size: 15 residues. In DNA form, the CDR3 reads TGTGCCAGCAGCTCAAGGGGGCCCAGCTCCTACGAGCAGTACTTC. This gives the protein CASSSRGPSSYEQYF.